These T cell receptor beta chains were read from a single sample in a study of sequential checkpoint blockade in melanoma. The repertoire was sequenced with immunoSEQ multiplex PCR; TCRdb's copy has only in-frame clones and lacks some. The data hold about 17,000 clones, with 67% observed a single time. The material was CD8+ T cells sorted from blood (inferred from file names), obtained from a patient given nivolumab and ipilimumab in sequence. These receptors were obtained from a human donor with melanoma. The CDR3 runs from the conserved cysteine through the conserved F or W. Each record gives: clone size, D gene, J gene, V gene, CDR3 protein, CDR3 DNA. The D gene is left open where the match is weak. The listing skips clone size in some rows; elsewhere it reads once, few, many or a size class.

>few|TRBD1|TRBJ1-2|TRBV28
CASSLYRGTGYGYTF
TGTGCCAGCAGTTTATACCGCGGGACAGGATATGGCTACACCTTC
>few|.|TRBJ2-7|TRBV7-9
CASSFTTIHSSYEQYF
TGTGCCAGCAGCTTTACGACTATCCACAGCTCCTACGAGCAGTACTTC
>.|TRBD2|TRBJ2-5|TRBV7-9
CASSLAGRETQYF
TGTGCCAGCAGCCTAGCGGGGCGAGAGACCCAGTACTTC
>medium-sized|.|TRBJ2-3|TRBV7-7
CASSLGSLDSDTQYF
TGTGCCAGCAGCTTAGGTAGTCTCGACTCAGATACGCAGTATTTT
>.|TRBD1|TRBJ1-2|TRBV10-3
CAISASDRQGNYGYTF
TGTGCCATCAGTGCATCGGACCGACAGGGGAACTATGGCTACACCTTC
>.|.|TRBJ2-2|TRBV5-5
CASSPRYAGELFF
TGTGCCAGCAGCCCACGGTATGCCGGGGAGCTGTTTTTT
>few|.|TRBJ2-5|TRBV5-6
CASSLELQGIQETQYF
TGTGCCAGCAGCCTGGAGTTACAGGGTATCCAAGAGACCCAGTACTTC
>.|.|TRBJ2-7|TRBV5-6
CASSLGAYEQYF
TGTGCCAGCAGCTTGGGGGCCTACGAGCAGTACTTC
>.|TRBD2|TRBJ2-6|TRBV2
CASRGGSGANVLTF
TGTGCCAGCCGGGGGGGCTCTGGGGCCAACGTCCTGACTTTC
>.|TRBD2|TRBJ2-3|TRBV11-2
CASSQTSGDTQYF
TGTGCCAGCAGTCAGACTAGCGGTGATACGCAGTATTTT
>.|.|TRBJ2-3|TRBV11-1
CASSLVSRPSTDTQYF
TGTGCCAGCAGCTTAGTAAGCAGGCCTAGCACAGATACGCAGTATTTT
>.|.|TRBJ2-3|TRBV11-3
CASSLERGTDTQYF
TGTGCCAGCAGCTTGGAGCGGGGCACAGATACGCAGTATTTT
>.|.|TRBJ2-2|TRBV5-4
CASSRPAEGGDGELFF
TGTGCCAGCAGCCGCCCCGCGGAGGGAGGTGACGGGGAGCTGTTTTTT
>few|TRBD2|TRBJ2-7|TRBV2
CASSEDGRYEQYF
TGTGCCAGCAGCGAGGACGGGAGGTACGAGCAGTACTTC
>.|TRBD2|TRBJ2-7|TRBV4-2
CASSPWTSGGFEQYF
TGTGCCAGCAGCCCGTGGACTAGCGGGGGATTCGAGCAGTACTTC
>many|.|TRBJ1-5|TRBV7-9
CASSTGQSNQPQHF
TGTGCCAGCAGCACTGGACAGAGTAATCAGCCCCAGCATTTT
>.|TRBD1|TRBJ2-1|TRBV2
CASSGGDRGNEQFF
TGTGCCAGCAGTGGGGGGGACAGGGGGAATGAGCAGTTCTTC
>.|.|TRBJ1-1|TRBV5-1
CASSLVTEGNTEAFF
TGCGCCAGCAGCTTGGTGACCGAGGGGAACACTGAAGCTTTCTTT
>few|.|TRBJ1-1|TRBV28
CASSFYREAFF
TGTGCCAGCAGTTTTTACAGGGAAGCTTTCTTT
>.|.|TRBJ1-1|TRBV19
CASSMGLNTEAFF
TGTGCCAGTAGTATGGGGCTGAACACTGAAGCTTTCTTT
>.|TRBD1|TRBJ2-7|TRBV4-1
CASSQDDRATYEQYF
TGCGCCAGCAGCCAAGACGACAGGGCTACCTACGAGCAGTACTTC
>once|.|TRBJ2-7|TRBV5-4
CACSLAAGHDEQYF
TGTGCCTGCAGCTTGGCAGCAGGGCACGACGAGCAGTACTTC
>.|TRBD2|TRBJ2-1|TRBV7-2
CASRFTSGGRNEQFF
TGTGCCAGCAGATTTACTAGCGGGGGGCGAAATGAGCAGTTCTTC
>.|TRBD2|TRBJ2-2|TRBV7-6
CASSPGTSGGALDGELFF
TGTGCCAGCAGCCCGGGGACTAGCGGGGGGGCCCTGGATGGGGAGCTGTTTTTT
>.|TRBD1|TRBJ1-1|TRBV27
CASSLTGTDMNTEAFF
TGTGCCAGCAGTTTGACCGGGACAGACATGAACACTGAAGCTTTCTTT
>few|TRBD2|TRBJ2-3|TRBV7-9
CASSLGAGALHTQYF
TGTGCCAGCAGCTTAGGAGCGGGGGCGCTCCATACGCAGTATTTT
>.|.|TRBJ1-2|TRBV7-2
CASSHGEVPSYGYTF
TGTGCCAGCAGCCACGGGGAGGTCCCCTCTTATGGCTACACCTTC